These T cell receptor beta chains were read from a single sample in a study of OX40 agonist ivuxolimab in advanced cancers. Produced via immunoSEQ multiplex PCR; TCRdb's table is partial and in-frame only. Of about 45,000 clones in the sample, about 86% were seen once. This sample comprised CD4+ or CD8+ T cells sorted from blood, obtained in a trial of the OX40 agonist ivuxolimab. Source of these receptors: an adult with an advanced solid tumor such as melanoma, head and neck, liver or kidney cancer. Each CDR3 is given with its conserved first and last residue. A D gene is named only where the DNA matches it firmly. A row's size may be missing; if present it is once, few, many or a size class.

v_call: TRBV7-9
j_call: TRBJ2-7
d_call: NA
clone_size: NA
cdr3_aa: CASSQLSLGGYEQYF
cdr3_nt: TGTGCCAGCAGCCAGCTGTCGCTGGGGGGCTACGAGCAGTACTTC

v_call: TRBV5-1
j_call: TRBJ2-7
d_call: NA
clone_size: once
cdr3_aa: CASSSPTSSYEQYF
cdr3_nt: TGCGCCAGCAGCTCTCCGACTAGCTCCTACGAGCAGTACTTC

v_call: TRBV7-9
j_call: TRBJ2-7
d_call: NA
clone_size: NA
cdr3_aa: CASSSSVSSYEQYF
cdr3_nt: TGTGCCAGCAGCTCCAGTGTTAGCTCCTACGAGCAGTACTTC

v_call: TRBV7-6
j_call: TRBJ2-7
d_call: NA
clone_size: once
cdr3_aa: CASSSRWGSSYEQYF
cdr3_nt: TGTGCCAGCAGCTCCCGTTGGGGGAGCTCCTACGAGCAGTACTTC

v_call: TRBV7-6
j_call: TRBJ2-2
d_call: NA
clone_size: NA
cdr3_aa: CASSNTFNTNTGELFF
cdr3_nt: TGTGCCAGCAGCAACACGTTCAATACGAACACCGGGGAGCTGTTTTTT

v_call: TRBV28
j_call: TRBJ2-2
d_call: NA
clone_size: NA
cdr3_aa: CASRTVKQYTGELFF
cdr3_nt: TGTGCCAGCAGGACCGTAAAGCAATACACCGGGGAGCTGTTTTTT

v_call: TRBV11-2
j_call: TRBJ2-3
d_call: TRBD2
clone_size: NA
cdr3_aa: CASSTPRWTSDTDTQYF
cdr3_nt: TGTGCCAGCAGCACTCCCCGATGGACTAGCGACACAGATACGCAGTATTTT

v_call: TRBV19
j_call: TRBJ2-1
d_call: NA
clone_size: NA
cdr3_aa: CASSDGTLYNEQFF
cdr3_nt: TGTGCCAGTAGTGACGGGACCCTTTACAATGAGCAGTTCTTC

v_call: TRBV5-1
j_call: TRBJ2-7
d_call: TRBD1
clone_size: NA
cdr3_aa: CASRLTGVVEQYF
cdr3_nt: TGCGCCAGCAGGTTAACAGGGGTTGTCGAGCAGTACTTC

v_call: TRBV4-2
j_call: TRBJ1-5
d_call: TRBD1
clone_size: NA
cdr3_aa: CASSQTRDSNQPQHF
cdr3_nt: TGTGCCAGCAGCCAGACCCGGGACAGTAATCAGCCCCAGCATTTT

v_call: TRBV19
j_call: TRBJ2-1
d_call: NA
clone_size: NA
cdr3_aa: CASGFRDKYNEQFF
cdr3_nt: TGTGCCAGTGGCTTCCGGGACAAATACAATGAGCAGTTCTTC

v_call: TRBV7-9
j_call: TRBJ1-1
d_call: TRBD1
clone_size: NA
cdr3_aa: CASSPGGTVLPTEAFF
cdr3_nt: TGTGCCAGCAGCCCAGGGGGAACAGTTCTGCCCACTGAAGCTTTCTTT

v_call: TRBV27
j_call: TRBJ2-7
d_call: NA
clone_size: NA
cdr3_aa: CASRRQGKDEQYF
cdr3_nt: TGTGCCAGCAGGAGGCAGGGGAAGGACGAGCAGTACTTC

v_call: TRBV5-5
j_call: TRBJ1-2
d_call: TRBD1
clone_size: once
cdr3_aa: CASSPGTGATNYGYTF
cdr3_nt: TGTGCCAGCAGCCCCGGGACAGGGGCAACTAACTATGGCTACACCTTC

v_call: TRBV25-1
j_call: TRBJ2-5
d_call: NA
clone_size: NA
cdr3_aa: CASSGASRETQYF
cdr3_nt: TGTGCCAGCAGTGGGGCTAGTCGGGAGACCCAGTACTTC

v_call: TRBV7-9
j_call: TRBJ2-3
d_call: NA
clone_size: NA
cdr3_aa: CASSSREAGRSTDTQYF
cdr3_nt: TGTGCCAGCAGCTCTAGGGAAGCAGGGCGTAGCACAGATACGCAGTATTTT

v_call: TRBV2
j_call: TRBJ2-2
d_call: NA
clone_size: NA
cdr3_aa: CASSEMVGGNSGELFF
cdr3_nt: TGTGCCAGCAGTGAAATGGTGGGCGGTAACTCCGGGGAGCTGTTTTTT

v_call: TRBV19
j_call: TRBJ2-5
d_call: NA
clone_size: NA
cdr3_aa: CATKGRPSQETQYF
cdr3_nt: TGTGCCACCAAGGGCAGGCCCAGTCAAGAGACCCAGTACTTC

v_call: TRBV30
j_call: TRBJ2-7
d_call: NA
clone_size: NA
cdr3_aa: CAWSVLGYEQYF
cdr3_nt: TGTGCCTGGAGTGTACTTGGCTACGAGCAGTACTTC

v_call: TRBV10-3
j_call: TRBJ1-3
d_call: TRBD1
clone_size: NA
cdr3_aa: CAISERGRQGVSIYF
cdr3_nt: TGTGCCATCAGTGAGCGTGGGCGGCAGGGGGTCTCCATATATTTT

v_call: TRBV7-2
j_call: TRBJ2-1
d_call: NA
clone_size: NA
cdr3_aa: CASSLARAIFYNEQFF
cdr3_nt: TGTGCCAGCAGCTTAGCGCGGGCTATCTTCTACAATGAGCAGTTCTTC

v_call: TRBV7-2
j_call: TRBJ2-7
d_call: NA
clone_size: NA
cdr3_aa: CASSSDGAYEQYF
cdr3_nt: TGTGCCAGCAGCTCAGACGGAGCCTACGAGCAGTACTTC

v_call: TRBV6-5
j_call: TRBJ2-7
d_call: NA
clone_size: NA
cdr3_aa: CASRFGGEQYF
cdr3_nt: TGTGCCAGCAGATTTGGAGGCGAGCAGTACTTC

v_call: TRBV27
j_call: TRBJ2-3
d_call: TRBD2
clone_size: NA
cdr3_aa: CASSYGRITDTQYF
cdr3_nt: TGTGCCAGCAGTTACGGGAGGATCACAGATACGCAGTATTTT

v_call: TRBV6-5
j_call: TRBJ2-3
d_call: NA
clone_size: NA
cdr3_aa: CASSYGLGSREDTQYF
cdr3_nt: TGTGCCAGCAGTTATGGCCTCGGTTCCCGCGAAGATACGCAGTATTTT

v_call: TRBV6-6
j_call: TRBJ2-7
d_call: TRBD1
clone_size: NA
cdr3_aa: CASSYTGVLGNEQYF
cdr3_nt: TGTGCCAGCAGTTACACAGGGGTTCTCGGGAACGAGCAGTACTTC

v_call: TRBV7-8
j_call: TRBJ1-3
d_call: NA
clone_size: NA
cdr3_aa: CASSLDLGGTGNTIYF
cdr3_nt: TGTGCCAGCAGCTTAGACCTGGGTGGGACTGGAAACACCATATATTTT

v_call: TRBV11-1
j_call: TRBJ1-6
d_call: NA
clone_size: once
cdr3_aa: CASSQGLSSYNSPLHF
cdr3_nt: TGTGCCAGCAGCCAGGGGCTGAGCTCCTATAATTCACCCCTCCACTTT

v_call: TRBV27
j_call: TRBJ2-3
d_call: TRBD2
clone_size: NA
cdr3_aa: CASSLWGGASGVDTQYF
cdr3_nt: TGTGCCAGCAGTTTGTGGGGGGGGGCTAGCGGGGTAGATACGCAGTATTTT

v_call: TRBV27
j_call: TRBJ1-1
d_call: TRBD1
clone_size: NA
cdr3_aa: CASSFTGARVGTEAFF
cdr3_nt: TGTGCCAGCAGTTTTACAGGGGCGAGAGTCGGAACTGAAGCTTTCTTT

v_call: TRBV11-3
j_call: TRBJ2-1
d_call: TRBD2
clone_size: NA
cdr3_aa: CASKSKTSGRGGSYNEQFF
cdr3_nt: TGTGCCAGCAAAAGTAAAACTAGCGGGAGGGGTGGCTCCTACAATGAGCAGTTCTTC

v_call: TRBV7-9
j_call: TRBJ2-3
d_call: TRBD2
clone_size: few
cdr3_aa: CASSLGLAGGSETDTQYF
cdr3_nt: TGTGCCAGCAGCTTGGGTCTAGCGGGAGGGTCGGAAACAGATACGCAGTATTTT

v_call: TRBV29-1
j_call: TRBJ2-3
d_call: NA
clone_size: NA
cdr3_aa: CSVVSGSREDTQYF
cdr3_nt: TGCAGCGTCGTTAGCGGATCCAGGGAAGATACGCAGTATTTT

v_call: TRBV19
j_call: TRBJ1-5
d_call: TRBD1
clone_size: many
cdr3_aa: CASSTTGADSNQPQHF
cdr3_nt: TGTGCCAGTAGTACAACAGGGGCGGATAGCAATCAGCCCCAGCATTTT

v_call: TRBV7-3
j_call: TRBJ2-3
d_call: NA
clone_size: NA
cdr3_aa: CASSFGGNTDTQYF
cdr3_nt: TGTGCCAGCAGCTTTGGGGGGAACACAGATACGCAGTATTTT

v_call: TRBV2
j_call: TRBJ2-7
d_call: TRBD2
clone_size: NA
cdr3_aa: CASTEGGSSIYEQYF
cdr3_nt: TGTGCCAGCACCGAGGGAGGGAGTAGTATTTACGAGCAGTACTTC

v_call: TRBV11-2
j_call: TRBJ1-2
d_call: NA
clone_size: NA
cdr3_aa: CASSLSRTSYGYTF
cdr3_nt: TGTGCCAGCAGCCTATCTAGGACGTCCTATGGCTACACCTTC

v_call: TRBV29-1
j_call: TRBJ2-7
d_call: TRBD1
clone_size: NA
cdr3_aa: CSVEEDRGYEQYF
cdr3_nt: TGCAGCGTTGAAGAGGACAGGGGCTACGAGCAGTACTTC

v_call: TRBV6-5
j_call: TRBJ2-2
d_call: TRBD2
clone_size: NA
cdr3_aa: CASSFYLAGEAGELFF
cdr3_nt: TGTGCCAGCAGTTTTTATCTAGCGGGAGAAGCCGGGGAGCTGTTTTTT

v_call: TRBV4-1
j_call: TRBJ2-3
d_call: NA
clone_size: NA
cdr3_aa: CASSQGPRGTDTQYF
cdr3_nt: TGCGCCAGCAGCCAAGGTCCCAGGGGCACAGATACGCAGTATTTT

v_call: TRBV2
j_call: TRBJ1-2
d_call: NA
clone_size: NA
cdr3_aa: CASRGTFYTF
cdr3_nt: TGTGCCAGCAGAGGGACCTTCTACACCTTC

v_call: TRBV11-2
j_call: TRBJ1-5
d_call: NA
clone_size: NA
cdr3_aa: CASSLRGGRGSNQPQHF
cdr3_nt: TGTGCCAGCAGCCTTCGAGGGGGAAGGGGCAGCAATCAGCCCCAGCATTTT

v_call: TRBV2
j_call: TRBJ2-3
d_call: TRBD1
clone_size: NA
cdr3_aa: CASAWGQGSIDTQYF
cdr3_nt: TGTGCCAGCGCCTGGGGACAGGGCTCAATAGATACGCAGTATTTT

v_call: TRBV7-3
j_call: TRBJ2-7
d_call: NA
clone_size: NA
cdr3_aa: CASSLFGGEQYF
cdr3_nt: TGTGCCAGCAGCTTGTTCGGAGGTGAGCAGTACTTC